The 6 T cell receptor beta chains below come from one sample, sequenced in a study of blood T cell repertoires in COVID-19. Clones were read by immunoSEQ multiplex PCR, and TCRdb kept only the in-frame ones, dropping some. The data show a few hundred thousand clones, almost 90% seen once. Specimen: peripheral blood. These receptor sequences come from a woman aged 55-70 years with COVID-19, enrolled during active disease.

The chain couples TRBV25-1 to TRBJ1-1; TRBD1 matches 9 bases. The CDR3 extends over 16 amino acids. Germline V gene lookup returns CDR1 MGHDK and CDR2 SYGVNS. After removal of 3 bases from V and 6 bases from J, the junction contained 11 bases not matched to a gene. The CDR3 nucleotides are TGTGCCAGCAGTGATCCTACCGGGACAGGGTCTCCTGAAGCTTTCTTT. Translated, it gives CASSDPTGTGSPEAFF.

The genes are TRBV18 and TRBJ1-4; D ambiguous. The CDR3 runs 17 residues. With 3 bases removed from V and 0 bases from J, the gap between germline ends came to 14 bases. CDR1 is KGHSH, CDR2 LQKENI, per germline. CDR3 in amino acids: CASSPSMLTSTNEKLFF. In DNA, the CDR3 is TGTGCCAGCTCACCTTCCATGCTTACTTCAACTAATGAAAAACTGTTTTTT.

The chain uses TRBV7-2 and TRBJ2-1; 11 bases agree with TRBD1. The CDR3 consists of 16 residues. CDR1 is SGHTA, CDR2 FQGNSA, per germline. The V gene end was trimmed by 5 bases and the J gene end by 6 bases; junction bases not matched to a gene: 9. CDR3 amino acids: CASSQVFGTGGNEQFF. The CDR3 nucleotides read TGTGCCAGCAGCCAGGTGTTCGGGACAGGGGGCAATGAGCAGTTCTTC.

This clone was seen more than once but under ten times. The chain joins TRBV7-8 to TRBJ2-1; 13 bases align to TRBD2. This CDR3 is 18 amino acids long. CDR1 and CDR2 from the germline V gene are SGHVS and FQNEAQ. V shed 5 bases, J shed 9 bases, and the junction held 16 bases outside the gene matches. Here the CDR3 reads CASSLLSKTSGGASEQFF. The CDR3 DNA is TGTGCCAGCAGCCTCCTCTCAAAAACTAGCGGGGGGGCCTCTGAGCAGTTCTTC.

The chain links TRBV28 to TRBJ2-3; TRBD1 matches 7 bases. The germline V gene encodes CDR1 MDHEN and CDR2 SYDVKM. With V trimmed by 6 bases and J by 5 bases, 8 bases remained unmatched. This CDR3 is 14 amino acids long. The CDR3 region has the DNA TGTGCCAGCAGCAGAAGGGGGCTGATAGATACGCAGTATTTT. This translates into CASSRRGLIDTQYF.

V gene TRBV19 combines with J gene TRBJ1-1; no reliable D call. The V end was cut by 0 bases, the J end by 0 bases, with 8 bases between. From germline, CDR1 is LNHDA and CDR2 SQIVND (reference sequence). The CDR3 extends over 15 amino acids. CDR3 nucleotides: TGTGCCAGTAGTATAGATCGCCGGGTGAACACTGAAGCTTTCTTT. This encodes CASSIDRRVNTEAFF.